One sample yielded the 5 T cell receptor beta chains listed below, sequenced in a study of shared clonotypes between healthy human individuals. Selected positively for CCR7 and CD45RO-negative, naive CD8 cells excluded terminally differentiated effector memory CD45RA+ cells. Clones were sequenced by immunoSEQ multiplex PCR, and TCRdb holds only the in-frame ones, with some missing. The data hold some 740,000 clones, with roughly 92% observed a single time. The sequencing input was naive CD8+ T cells sorted from blood. The receptors stem from a man between 25 and 39 years old in good health.

Remarks on this clone: The sample has other DNA sequences that encode this CDR3 too. The chain joins TRBV19 to TRBJ2-3; D is undetermined. Germline CDR1 is LNHDA and CDR2 is SQIVND (reference sequence). CDR3 length equals 15 residues. Trimming stripped 3 bases from V and 1 base from J, with 11 bases between. CDR3 region: CASSIWGGGTDTQYF. As DNA, the CDR3 is TGTGCCAGTAGTATCTGGGGTGGTGGCACAGATACGCAGTATTTT.

The sample holds one count of this clone. This chain connects TRBV2 to TRBJ2-7; no clear D gene. This CDR3 is built from 14 residues. Looked up from germline, CDR1 is SNHLY and CDR2 is FYNNEI. V was shortened by 2 bases and J by 2 bases, with 10 bases between the two germline ends. CDR3 protein: CASSETRRTYEQYF. In nucleotides, the CDR3 is TGTGCCAGCAGTGAAACAAGACGGACCTACGAGCAGTACTTC.

The chain links TRBV5-6 to TRBJ2-7, with D perhaps matching TRBD1 or TRBD2 (5 bases each). The CDR3 runs to 16 residues. Germline V gives CDR1 SGHDT, CDR2 YYEEEE. V was pared by 0 bases and J by 0 bases, with 13 bases between. Here the CDR3 reads CASSLVGTVSSYEQYF. The DNA for the CDR3 is TGTGCCAGCAGCTTGGTAGGGACGGTGAGCTCCTACGAGCAGTACTTC.

The chain uses TRBV11-2 and TRBJ2-1; D gene uncertain. This CDR3 region has 17 residues. Germline V gives CDR1 SGHAT, CDR2 FQNNGV. Trimming took off 3 bases at V and 0 bases at J, with 15 bases between the two ends. The CDR3 bases are TGTGCCAGCAGCTTGCCTAGAGACCTGAGCTCCTACAATGAGCAGTTCTTC. This codes for CASSLPRDLSSYNEQFF. Supplemented by reference TRBV11-2 and TRBJ2-1, the full variable domain reads EAGVAQSPRYKIIEKRQSVAFWCNPISGHATLYWYQQILGQGPKLLIQFQNNGVVDDSQLPKDRFSAERLKGVDSTLKIQPAKLEDSAVYLCASSLPRDLSSYNEQFFGPGTRLTVL.

This clone was recorded once. The chain employs TRBV27 and TRBJ2-7; D ambiguous. The CDR3 is 14 amino acids. Trimming removed 1 base from V and 4 bases from J, with 11 bases in between. The germline V gene encodes CDR1 MNHEY and CDR2 SMNVEV (reference sequence). CDR3 in amino acids: CASSLYGSQYEQYF. The CDR3 nucleotides are TGTGCCAGCAGTTTATATGGCAGTCAGTACGAGCAGTACTTC.